Below, 6 T cell receptor beta chains from the same sample are listed, as sequenced in a study of cytomegalovirus exposure and HLA in healthy donors. 60 Vbeta and 13 Jbeta primers were used in PCR. Profiled with immunoSEQ multiplex PCR; TCRdb holds only in-frame clones, not every one. The table includes approximately 190,000 clones, 82% detected once. The sample comprised PBMCs. Every receptor here comes from a woman aged 18-30 years in good health and CMV-seronegative.

The rearrangement uses TRBV5-1 and TRBJ2-2; D possibly corresponds to TRBD2 (5 bases). V lost 1 base, J lost 5 bases, and 9 bases lay in between. This CDR3 comprises 14 residues. The germline V gene has CDR1 SGHRS and CDR2 YFSETQ. The CDR3 nucleotides are TGCGCCAGCAGCTTGCTGGGCGGGACCGGGGAGCTGTTTTTT. This gives the protein CASSLLGGTGELFF.

The V gene is TRBV15, the J gene TRBJ2-5; 10 bases are a match to TRBD1. This CDR3 contains 16 residues. CDR1 is LNHNV, CDR2 YYDKDF, per germline (reference sequence). The V and J ends lost 0 bases and 4 bases, in that order; junction bases with no gene match: 5. The CDR3 region has the DNA TGTGCCACCAGCAGAGACGTGGGACAGGGGAGAGAGACCCAGTACTTC. It is translated as CATSRDVGQGRETQYF.

This sequence joins TRBV10-2 and TRBJ2-1; TRBD1 agrees at 9 bases. The CDR3 runs 16 residues. Germline V lookup: CDR1 WSHSY, CDR2 SAAADI. With V trimmed by 3 bases and J by 9 bases, 12 bases remained unmatched. This CDR3 reads CASSDAGTGFIGEQFF. In DNA, the CDR3 is TGCGCCAGCAGTGATGCGGGGACAGGGTTTATCGGTGAGCAGTTCTTC.

The V gene is TRBV6-1, the J gene TRBJ2-5, with a tentative D call TRBD1 (5 bases). This CDR3 is 14 amino acids long. Germline CDR1 and CDR2: MNHNS and SASEGT. The V end lost 4 bases, the J end lost 2 bases, and 11 bases lay between the germline ends. The CDR3, as DNA: TGTGCCAGCAGTGTTTACAGGATTCAAGAGACCCAGTACTTC. Translation gives CASSVYRIQETQYF.

This chain connects TRBV6-5 to TRBJ2-1, with 12 bases matching TRBD2. Germline-derived CDR1 and CDR2 are MNHEY and SVGAGI. The CDR3 is made up of 15 amino acids. Trimming at V came to 2 bases and at J to 7 bases, leaving 3 bases not matched to a gene. Here the CDR3 reads CASSYGLAGSNEQFF. CDR3 sequence (DNA): TGTGCCAGCAGTTACGGACTAGCGGGGAGTAATGAGCAGTTCTTC.

This chain uses TRBV5-1 with TRBJ1-3, with 7 bases fitting TRBD1. Germline trimming cut 4 bases from V and 4 bases from J; bases unmatched to any gene: 5. The V gene's germline CDR1 is SGHRS and CDR2 YFSETQ. This CDR3 region has 14 residues. CDR3 region: CASSLSDRGNTIYF. The CDR3 DNA follows: TGCGCCAGCAGCCTATCGGACAGGGGAAACACCATATATTTT.